The 25 T cell receptor beta chains given below trace back to one sample, sequenced in a study of T cells in Graves' hyperthyroidism and ophthalmopathy. TCR beta CDR3 region amplification was performed from RNA transcripts. A first-round RT-PCR of the TCR CDR3 used the HTBI primer set. TCRdb reanalysed the multiplex PCR reads using MiXCR and keeps one entry per CDR3 protein. The repertoire holds fewer than 40,000 distinct CDR3 sequences, with around 53% as singletons. The sample taken for sequencing was blood. The receptors stem from a man between 40 and 49 years old with Graves' ophthalmopathy.

The chain employs TRBV20-1 and TRBJ2-3; the match to TRBD2 covers 13 bases. CDR3 length equals 17 residues. Trimming cost V 6 bases and J 1 base; bases outside gene matches: 10. From germline, CDR1 is DFQATT and CDR2 SNEGSKA (reference sequence). CDR3: CSAEALLAGGGTDTQYF. DNA of the CDR3: TGCAGTGCCGAGGCCCTACTAGCGGGAGGGGGCACAGATACGCAGTATTTT.

This clonotype was counted ten times or more. V usage is TRBV20-1 and J usage is TRBJ2-2, with 12 positions matching TRBD2. This CDR3 comprises 15 residues. CDR1 is DFQATT, CDR2 SNEGSKA, per germline (reference sequence). The ends lost 6 bases at V and 4 bases at J; junction bases unmatched: 6. CDR3 sequence: CSARTSGIGTGELFF. CDR3 in DNA: TGCAGTGCCCGGACTAGCGGGATTGGCACCGGGGAGCTGTTTTTT.

This clonotype was detected many times. This rearrangement joins TRBV28 to TRBJ2-5; perhaps TRBD2 as D (6 bases). The V gene lost 3 bases and the J gene lost 4 bases, with 12 bases spanning the gap. CDR1 is MDHEN and CDR2 is SYDVKM in the germline V gene. This CDR3 is built from 14 residues. CDR3 amino acids: CASSFGGGGETQYF. For the CDR3, the DNA is TGTGCCAGCAGTTTCGGTGGGGGAGGAGAGACCCAGTACTTC.

This clonotype was detected only a few times. J is TRBJ2-4 and V is TRBV29-1; D assignment may be TRBD1 or TRBD2 (6 bases each). The CDR3 contains 14 residues. Deletions cut 0 bases from V and 8 bases from J, with 14 bases between. Germline CDR1 SQVTM, CDR2 ANQGSEA. The CDR3 protein is CSVEDSTGGDIQYF. The CDR3 DNA reads as TGCAGCGTTGAAGATTCGACAGGAGGGGACATTCAGTACTTC.

As concerns this clonotype: At one boundary the junction diverges from the germline segment, which might be a read error. The chain links TRBV12-5 to TRBJ2-2, with D perhaps matching TRBD2 (6 bases). The V gene's germline CDR1 is LGHNT and CDR2 FRNRAP. The CDR3 spans 13 residues. The CDR3 protein is CASGLEWTGELVF. The CDR3 DNA reads as TGCGCTAGTGGTTTAGAGTGGACGGGGGAGCTGGTTTTT.

This clonotype was counted ten times or more. This sequence joins TRBV2 and TRBJ2-1; possibly TRBD1 or TRBD2 for D (7 bases each). Per the germline V gene, CDR1 is SNHLY and CDR2 is FYNNEI. Trimming took off 4 bases at V and 5 bases at J, with 12 bases between the two ends. There are 14 residues in the CDR3. The CDR3 region has the DNA TGTGCCAGCAGTGTGGCAGGGGGGGACAATGAGCAGTTCTTC. This codes for CASSVAGGDNEQFF.

This clonotype was detected many times. V is TRBV28 and J is TRBJ2-3; 7 positions agree with TRBD2. Per germline, CDR1 MDHEN and CDR2 SYDVKM. V was pared by 1 base and J by 6 bases, with 10 bases of the junction left unmatched. CDR3 size: 16 residues. CDR3 DNA: TGTGCCAGCAGTTTATCCTTCCTAGCGGACGGGGATACGCAGTATTTT. Its protein is CASSLSFLADGDTQYF.

This chain uses TRBV24-1 with TRBJ1-5, with D possibly matching TRBD1 (6 bases). The CDR3 has 14 amino acids. V was pared by 3 bases and J by 4 bases, with 9 bases between. Looked up from germline, CDR1 is KGHDR and CDR2 is SFDVKD. The DNA for the CDR3 is TGTGCCACCAGTGATCCGCAGGGGAATCAGCCCCAGCATTTT. Amino acids: CATSDPQGNQPQHF.

This CDR3 is CSARGSSGYTQYF. In DNA form, the CDR3 reads TGCAGTGCTAGAGGTTCTTCGGGGTATACGCAGTATTTT. The chain joins TRBV20-1 to TRBJ2-3, with D perhaps matching TRBD2 (5 bases). This CDR3 has 13 residues. Germline V gives CDR1 DFQATT, CDR2 SNEGSKA (reference sequence). V dropped 1 base and J dropped 7 bases, with 12 bases sitting between them.

V and J are TRBV20-1 and TRBJ2-3, with no clear D. Trimming took off 0 bases at V and 6 bases at J, with 4 bases between the two ends. This CDR3 has 11 amino acids. The germline CDR1 and CDR2 sequences are DFQATT and SNEGSKA (reference sequence). The CDR3 coding sequence is TGCAGTGCTAGAGACGGGGATACGCAGTATTTT. Translating it yields CSARDGDTQYF.

The genes are TRBV29-1 and TRBJ1-2; no reliable D call. There are 12 residues in the CDR3. Looked up from germline, CDR1 is SQVTM and CDR2 is ANQGSEA. Trimming cost V 1 base and J 7 bases, with 10 bases left between them. The CDR3 DNA reads TGCAGCGTTGAAGGGAGTCCGGTTGGCTACACCTTC. It specifies CSVEGSPVGYTF.

The rearrangement uses TRBV13 and TRBJ1-3; maybe TRBD1 (5 bases). V was pared by 8 bases and J by 2 bases, with 13 bases between. From germline, CDR1 is PRHDT and CDR2 FYEKMQ (reference sequence). There are 14 residues in the CDR3. The DNA of the CDR3 is TGTGCCAGCTCACCGGACAACCCTGGAAACACCATATATTTT. Encoded protein: CASSPDNPGNTIYF.

This chain uses TRBV20-1 with TRBJ2-5; weak D call: TRBD2 (6 bases). The germline CDR1 and CDR2 sequences are DFQATT and SNEGSKA (reference sequence). The CDR3 extends over 18 amino acids. V lost 3 bases and J lost 5, with 28 bases in between. The DNA for the CDR3 is TGCAGTGCTAGGTCCTGGCGGGATTACAATGAGCAGAGGGAGACCCAGTACTTC. As protein: CSARSWRDYNEQRETQYF.

This clonotype has only one observation. The chain carries TRBV5-8 and TRBJ2-7; 7 bases line up with TRBD2. Germline V gives CDR1 SGHTS, CDR2 YDEGEE. The V segment lost 4 bases and the J segment 2 bases; nucleotides outside the gene matches: 3. The CDR3 is made up of 13 amino acids. The CDR3 loop reads CASSVLATYEQYF. For the CDR3, the DNA is TGTGCCAGCAGCGTACTAGCGACCTACGAGCAGTACTTC.

This chain links TRBV2 with TRBJ2-2; D is uncertain. This CDR3 is built from 16 residues. From germline, CDR1 is SNHLY and CDR2 FYNNEI. Between the trimmed V and J ends, which lost 0 bases and 5 bases, there was a span of 13 bases. The CDR3 here is CASSEALDGVTGELFF. As DNA, the CDR3 is TGTGCCAGCAGTGAAGCGCTTGACGGAGTGACCGGGGAGCTGTTTTTT.

The rearrangement links TRBV7-9 to TRBJ2-2; D possibly corresponds to TRBD2 (6 bases). V gave up 1 base and J gave up 9 bases, with 12 bases separating them. This CDR3 spans 14 amino acids. Looked up from germline, CDR1 is SEHNR and CDR2 is FQNEAQ (reference sequence). The DNA for the CDR3 is TGTGCCAGCAGCTTAGGGCGGGGAAGCAGGGAGCTGTTTTTT. Amino acids: CASSLGRGSRELFF.

This sequence joins TRBV25-1 and TRBJ1-5; D might be TRBD1 (6 bases). V gave up 11 bases and J gave up 5 bases, with 16 bases separating them. CDR3 length: 13 residues. The germline CDR1 and CDR2 sequences are MGHDK and SYGVNS. CDR3: CAAIRDTDQPQHF. The CDR3 nucleotides are TGTGCCGCTATACGGGACACCGATCAGCCCCAGCATTTT. Full variable domain (missing parts from reference TRBV25-1 and TRBJ1-5): EADIYQTPRYLVIGTGKKITLECSQTMGHDKMYWYQQDPGMELHLIHYSYGVNSTEKGDLSSESTVSRIRTEHFPLTLESARPSHTSQYLCAAIRDTDQPQHFGDGTRLSIL.

J is TRBJ2-1 and V is TRBV10-3; a possible D gene is TRBD1 (6 bases). Looked up from germline, CDR1 is ENHRY and CDR2 is SYGVKD. The CDR3 totals 13 residues. Trimming shortened V by 4 bases and J by 6 bases, and 10 bases separated the two germline ends. CDR3 loop: CAISGAGVNEQFF. DNA of the CDR3: TGTGCCATCAGTGGGGCAGGGGTCAATGAGCAGTTCTTC.

At least ten counts were recorded for this clonotype. V gene TRBV12-3 or TRBV12-4 combines with J gene TRBJ2-1; D is tentatively TRBD1 or TRBD2 (6 bases each). This CDR3 has 13 residues. V was trimmed by 6 bases and J by 8 bases, leaving 14 bases between them. The CDR3 loop reads CASSSLGGDEQFF. The CDR3 bases are TGTGCCAGCAGCTCCCTGGGGGGCGATGAGCAGTTCTTC.

This clonotype was recorded at least ten times. The chain is built from TRBV5-4 and TRBJ1-1; a possible D gene is TRBD1 (5 bases). V was clipped by 0 bases and J by 1 base, with 16 bases between them. CDR1 is SGHNT, CDR2 YYREEE, per germline (reference sequence). CDR3 length equals 17 residues. Here the CDR3 reads CASSLGWGREGNTEAFF. CDR3 bases: TGTGCCAGCAGCTTGGGGTGGGGCCGGGAGGGGAACACTGAAGCTTTCTTT. Full variable domain (rest looked up from reference TRBV5-4 and TRBJ1-1): ETGVTQSPTHLIKTRGQQVTLRCSSQSGHNTVSWYQQALGQGPQFIFQYYREEENGRGNFPPRFSGLQFPNYSSELNVNALELDDSALYLCASSLGWGREGNTEAFFGQGTRLTVV.

The rearrangement links TRBV20-1 to TRBJ2-7; either TRBD1 or TRBD2 may supply D (5 bases each). The germline V and J ends were trimmed by 6 bases and 5 bases, with 20 bases remaining between them. From germline, CDR1 is DFQATT and CDR2 SNEGSKA (reference sequence). The CDR3 has 14 amino acids. The CDR3 nucleotides are TGCAGTGCCAGCAACGCAGGGACCCGCGACGAGCAGTACTTC. This sequence encodes CSASNAGTRDEQYF.

This clonotype was counted many times. V is TRBV12-3 or TRBV12-4 and J is TRBJ2-5; 9 bases agree with TRBD1. The CDR3 contains 18 residues. V shed 6 bases, J shed 4 bases, and the junction held 18 bases outside the gene matches. CDR3 region: CASSPETGGVRRGETQYF. The DNA for the CDR3 is TGTGCCAGCAGCCCTGAAACAGGGGGCGTGAGGCGCGGAGAGACCCAGTACTTC.

Judged by abundance, this clonotype is medium-sized. At one end the junction does not follow the germline gene, possibly because of a read error. This chain uses TRBV20-1 with TRBJ2-7; 9 bases map to TRBD1. CDR1 is DFQATT and CDR2 is SNEGSKA in the germline V gene (reference sequence). CDR3 size: 11 residues. The CDR3 DNA follows: TGCAGTGCTAGGGGACAGGGTGGTCAGGACTTC. Amino acid sequence: CSARGQGGQDF.

About this clonotype itself: At one end the junction does not follow the germline gene, possibly because of a read error. The chain is built from TRBV7-2 and TRBJ1-1, with D maybe TRBD1 (6 bases). Germline V CDR1 and CDR2: SGHTA, FQGNSA. The CDR3 runs 14 residues. This CDR3 is CASSPQGMNTEVFF. Written as DNA, the CDR3 is TGTGCCAGCAGCCCTCAGGGGATGAACACTGAAGTTTTCTTT. The whole variable domain, remainder taken from reference TRBV7-2 and TRBJ1-1, is GAGVSQSPSNKVTEKGKDVELRCDPISGHTALYWYRQSLGQGLEFLIYFQGNSAPDKSGLPSDRFSAERTGGSVSTLTIQRTQQEDSAVYLCASSPQGMNTEVFFGQGTRLTVV.

J is TRBJ2-7 and V is TRBV11-2; 8 positions match TRBD1. The CDR3 extends over 15 amino acids. V was pared by 5 bases and J by 4 bases, with 10 bases of the junction left unmatched. The germline CDR1 and CDR2 sequences are SGHAT and FQNNGV. CDR3 protein: CASSPGTGGIYEQYF. Written as DNA, the CDR3 is TGTGCCAGCAGCCCAGGGACAGGAGGTATTTACGAGCAGTACTTC.